This T cell receptor beta chain was profiled in a study of blood T cells in healthy people across ages. The CDR3 contains 12 residues. Between the trimmed V and J ends, which lost 7 bases and 3 bases, there was a span of 9 bases. Germline CDR1 reads LGHNA; CDR2 reads YSLEER. The second PCR ran about 6 to 11 cycles with a sample-barcoded 5' primer and J-beta primers. TCRdb reprocessed the 5' RACE reads with MiXCR, giving one entry per CDR3 protein. Among about 1.1 million distinct CDR3 sequences listed, about two fifths were seen once. The specimen sequenced was blood. This receptor was identified in a man younger than 30 in good health. This chain uses TRBV4-3 with TRBJ2-5; D is uncertain. The CDR3, as DNA: TGCGCCAGCAAGGAAAGAAAAGAGACCCAGTACTTC. Its protein is CASKERKETQYF.